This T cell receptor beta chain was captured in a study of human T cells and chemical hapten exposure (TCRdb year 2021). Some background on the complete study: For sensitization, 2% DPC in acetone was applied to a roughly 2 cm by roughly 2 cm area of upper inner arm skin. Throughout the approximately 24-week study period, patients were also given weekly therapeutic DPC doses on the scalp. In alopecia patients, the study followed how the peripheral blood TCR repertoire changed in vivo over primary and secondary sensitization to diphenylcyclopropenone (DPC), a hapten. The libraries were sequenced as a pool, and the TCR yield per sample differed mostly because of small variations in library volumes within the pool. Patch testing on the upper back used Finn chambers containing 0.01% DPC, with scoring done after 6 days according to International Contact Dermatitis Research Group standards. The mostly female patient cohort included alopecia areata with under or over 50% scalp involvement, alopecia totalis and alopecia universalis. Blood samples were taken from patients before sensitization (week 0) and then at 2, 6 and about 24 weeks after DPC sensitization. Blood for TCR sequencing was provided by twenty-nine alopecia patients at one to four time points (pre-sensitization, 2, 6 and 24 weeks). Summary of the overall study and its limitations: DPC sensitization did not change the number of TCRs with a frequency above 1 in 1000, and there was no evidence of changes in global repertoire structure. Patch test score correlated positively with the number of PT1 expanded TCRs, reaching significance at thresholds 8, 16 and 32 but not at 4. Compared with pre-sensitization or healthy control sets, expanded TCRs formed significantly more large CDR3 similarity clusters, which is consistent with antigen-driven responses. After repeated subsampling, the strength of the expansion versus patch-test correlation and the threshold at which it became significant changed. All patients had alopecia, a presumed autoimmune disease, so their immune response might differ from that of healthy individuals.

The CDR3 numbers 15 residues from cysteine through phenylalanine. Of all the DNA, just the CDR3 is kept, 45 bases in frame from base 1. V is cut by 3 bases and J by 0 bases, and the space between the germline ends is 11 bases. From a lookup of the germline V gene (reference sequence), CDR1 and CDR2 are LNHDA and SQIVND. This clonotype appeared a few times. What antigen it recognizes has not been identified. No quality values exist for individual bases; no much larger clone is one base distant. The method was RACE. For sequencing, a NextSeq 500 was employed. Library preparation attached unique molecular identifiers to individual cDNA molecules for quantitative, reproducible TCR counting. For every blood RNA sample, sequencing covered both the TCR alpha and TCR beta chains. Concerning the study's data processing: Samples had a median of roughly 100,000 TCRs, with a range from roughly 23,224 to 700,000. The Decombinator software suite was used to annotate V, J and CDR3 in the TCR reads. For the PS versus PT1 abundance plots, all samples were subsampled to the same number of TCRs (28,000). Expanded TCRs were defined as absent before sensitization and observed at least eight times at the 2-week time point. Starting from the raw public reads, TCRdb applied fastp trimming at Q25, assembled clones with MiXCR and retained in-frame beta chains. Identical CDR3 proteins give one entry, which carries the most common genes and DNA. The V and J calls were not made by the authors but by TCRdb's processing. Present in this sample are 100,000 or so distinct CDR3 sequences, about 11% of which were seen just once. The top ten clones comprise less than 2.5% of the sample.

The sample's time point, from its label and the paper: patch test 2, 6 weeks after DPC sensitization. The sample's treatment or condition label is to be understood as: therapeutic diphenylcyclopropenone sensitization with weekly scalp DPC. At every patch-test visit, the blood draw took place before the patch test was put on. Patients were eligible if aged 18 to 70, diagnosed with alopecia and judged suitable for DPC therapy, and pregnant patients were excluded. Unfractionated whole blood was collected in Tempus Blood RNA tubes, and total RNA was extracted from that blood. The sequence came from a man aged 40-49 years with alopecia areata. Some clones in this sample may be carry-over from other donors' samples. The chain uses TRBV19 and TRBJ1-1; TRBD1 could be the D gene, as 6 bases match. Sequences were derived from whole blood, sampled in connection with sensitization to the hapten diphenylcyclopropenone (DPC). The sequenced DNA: TGTGCCAGTAGTATGGGGGCCCCCATGAACACTGAAGCTTTCTTT. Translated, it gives CASSMGAPMNTEAFF.